This paragraph covers one T cell receptor (beta chain) sequence. The source of the sample is a study of T cell changes during pregnancy in multiple sclerosis. V lost 4 bases and J lost 2, with 15 bases in between. The CDR3 loop spans 15 amino acids. Per germline, CDR1 SGHRS and CDR2 YFSETQ. TCRdb's table, derived via immunoSEQ multiplex PCR, lists solely in-frame clones and lacks some. This sample carries over a thousand clones, 75% to 90% of them seen once, and the ten largest clones take around 48%. The chain couples TRBV5-1 to TRBJ1-1; weak D call: TRBD1 (5 bases). Material: CD4+ T cells from PBMCs (not recorded whether the cells were cultured). This receptor was identified in a female patient with multiple sclerosis, enrolled in a pregnancy study. Some clones in this sample may be carry-over from other donors' samples. In DNA form, the CDR3 reads TGCGCCAGCAGCACGGGGCAGGCCGGAAACACTGAAGCTTTCTTT. It translates to CASSTGQAGNTEAFF.